A single TCR beta chain is shown here with its context. Only in-frame clones appear in the TCRdb table, and some are missing; sequencing was by immunoSEQ multiplex PCR. The sample holds about 110,000 clones, roughly 94% seen once. This sample was taken from a study of brain T cells in children with intractable seizures. Germline-derived CDR1 and CDR2 are SGDLS and YYNGEE. The length of the CDR3 is 14 residues. V lost 0 bases to trimming and J lost 5 bases, with 11 bases between them. The chain links TRBV9 to TRBJ1-1, with D perhaps matching TRBD1 (5 bases). The receptor was derived from a boy younger than two with hemimegalencephaly and intractable seizures. This material consisted of peripheral blood, taken at surgery. The CDR3 sequence is CASSVVYGGTEAFF. CDR3 nucleotide sequence: TGTGCCAGCAGCGTAGTTTATGGGGGTACTGAAGCTTTCTTT. Based on the CDR3 plus reference TRBV9 and TRBJ1-1, the full variable domain is DSGVTQTPKHLITATGQRVTLRCSPRSGDLSVYWYQQSLDQGLQFLIQYYNGEERAKGNILERFSAQQFPDLHSELNLSSLELGDSALYFCASSVVYGGTEAFFGQGTRLTVV.